One and the same sample provided the 15 T cell receptor beta chains below, sequenced in a study of persistence of HIV-infected CD4 T cells. Anti-CD3/anti-CD28 beads served as a nonspecific positive control stimulus. Sorting selected CD4+ T cells upregulating both CD40 ligand and CD69. The immunoSEQ assay was version 4, run in survey mode. Sequencing used immunoSEQ multiplex PCR; TCRdb keeps in-frame clones, though not all of them. Found here are tens of thousands of clones, 88% of them singletons; the top ten hold about 0.46%. These TCRs are of unknown antigen specificity. Sequenced material: CD4+ T cells sorted from PBMCs after roughly 18-hour stimulation, taken from a patient who received antiretroviral therapy. Every receptor here comes from an adult woman with HIV who was CMV-seropositive.

V gene TRBV7-3 combines with J gene TRBJ2-3; D unclear. This CDR3 region has 12 residues. The V gene lost 5 bases and the J gene lost 4 bases, with 7 bases spanning the gap. CDR1 is SGHTA, CDR2 FQGTGA, per germline. Here the CDR3 DNA reads TGTGCCAGCAGCATCAGCTCAGATACGCAGTATTTT. It translates to CASSISSDTQYF. The full variable domain, completed using reference TRBV7-3 and TRBJ2-3, is GAGVSQTPSNKVTEKGKYVELRCDPISGHTALYWYRQSLGQGPEFLIYFQGTGAADDSGLPNDRFFAVRPEGSVSTLKIQRTERGDSAVYLCASSISSDTQYFGPGTRLTVL.

This chain joins TRBV6-5 and TRBJ1-2; D gene uncertain. The CDR3 runs 12 residues. Looked up from germline, CDR1 is MNHEY and CDR2 is SVGAGI. V was shortened by 8 bases and J by 0 bases, with 7 bases between the two germline ends. Here the CDR3 reads CASARANYGYTF. CDR3 coding DNA: TGTGCCAGCGCCCGAGCTAACTATGGCTACACCTTC.

This chain links TRBV10-3 with TRBJ1-1; D call uncertain. The CDR3 sequence is 14 residues long. The germline V and J ends were trimmed by 4 bases and 1 base, with 10 bases remaining between them. CDR1 is ENHRY, CDR2 SYGVKD, per germline. This CDR3 reads CAISGLGQNTEAFF. CDR3 nucleotides: TGTGCCATCAGTGGTTTAGGGCAGAACACTGAAGCTTTCTTT.

The J gene is TRBJ2-1, the V gene TRBV5-1; D is possibly TRBD1 or TRBD2 (5 bases each). The CDR3 runs to 16 residues. Per germline, CDR1 SGHRS and CDR2 YFSETQ. Trimming took 5 bases from V and 4 from J, leaving 19 bases between them. As DNA, the CDR3 is TGCGCCAGCAGTTCCGGGACCTCTTCATATTACAATGAGCAGTTCTTC. This translates into CASSSGTSSYYNEQFF.

Only one count was recorded for this clone. This chain links TRBV5-4 with TRBJ2-3; D is ambiguous. The CDR3 is made up of 15 amino acids. Germline-derived CDR1 and CDR2 are SGHNT and YYREEE (reference sequence). V shed 1 base and J shed 4 bases, with 13 bases lying between them. The CDR3 bases are TGTGCCAGCAGCTTGCGGCTTCCCCCGGCAGATACGCAGTATTTT. Protein sequence: CASSLRLPPADTQYF. Supplemented by reference TRBV5-4 and TRBJ2-3, the full variable domain reads ETGVTQSPTHLIKTRGQQVTLRCSSQSGHNTVSWYQQALGQGPQFIFQYYREEENGRGNFPPRFSGLQFPNYSSELNVNALELDDSALYLCASSLRLPPADTQYFGPGTRLTVL.

The rearrangement uses TRBV28 and TRBJ1-2; the match to TRBD1 covers 8 bases. The V gene end was trimmed by 5 bases and the J gene end by 8 bases; junction bases not matched to a gene: 10. The CDR3 has 14 amino acids. Germline loops: CDR1 MDHEN, CDR2 SYDVKM. This CDR3 is CASSRKGTGGGYTF. The CDR3 DNA is TGTGCCAGCAGTCGTAAAGGAACAGGGGGGGGCTACACCTTC.

The chain links TRBV28 to TRBJ1-4; 8 bases map to TRBD1. V was pared by 6 bases and J by 10 bases, with 10 bases of the junction left unmatched. The length of the CDR3 is 14 residues. Per the germline V gene, CDR1 is MDHEN and CDR2 is SYDVKM. The CDR3 nucleotides are TGTGCCAGCAGCCCGACAGGGGTCAGCGGAAAACTGTTTTTT. Encoded protein: CASSPTGVSGKLFF.

V and J are TRBV3-1 (or the pseudogene TRBV3-2) and TRBJ2-1; 8 bases align to TRBD2. The CDR3 has 16 residues. After removal of 4 bases from V and 5 bases from J, the junction contained 10 bases not matched to a gene. CDR1 is LGHDT and CDR2 is YNNKEL in the germline V gene (reference sequence). The CDR3: CASSLSGGGDHNEQFF. DNA for the CDR3: TGTGCCAGCAGCCTTTCGGGGGGGGGAGACCACAATGAGCAGTTCTTC.

The gene calls are TRBV12-3 or TRBV12-4 and TRBJ1-1, with a possible D match to TRBD1 (6 bases). The CDR3 is made up of 13 amino acids. Trimming left V 2 bases short and J 4 bases short, with 8 bases between. This chain's CDR3 is CASSLTQGTEAFF. DNA for the CDR3: TGTGCCAGCAGTTTAACACAGGGCACTGAAGCTTTCTTT.

The J gene is TRBJ1-2, the V gene TRBV30; 9 nucleotides match TRBD1. The germline CDR1 and CDR2 sequences are GTSNPN and SVGIG (reference sequence). The CDR3 is made up of 16 amino acids. V shed 1 base, J shed 0 bases, and the junction held 6 bases outside the gene matches. The CDR3 loop is CAWSAGTGRTNYGYTF. In DNA, the CDR3 is TGTGCCTGGAGTGCCGGGACAGGGCGAACTAACTATGGCTACACCTTC.

V is TRBV29-1 and J is TRBJ1-3; D remains unclear. Trimming took off 4 bases at V and 0 bases at J, with 10 bases between the two ends. This CDR3 is built from 14 residues. Germline CDR1 and CDR2: SQVTM and ANQGSEA. The CDR3 reads CSVVGRSSGNTIYF. The CDR3 DNA follows: TGCAGCGTTGTGGGGAGAAGCTCTGGAAACACCATATATTTT.

This clone was observed a few times. The V call is TRBV27, the J call TRBJ1-5; D might be TRBD1 (6 bases). Trimming shortened V by 6 bases and J by 2 bases, and 14 bases separated the two germline ends. In germline, CDR1 is MNHEY, CDR2 SMNVEV (reference sequence). The CDR3 extends over 15 amino acids. CDR3 protein: CASRGWGAGNQPQHF. The DNA for the CDR3 is TGTGCCAGCAGAGGGTGGGGGGCAGGCAATCAGCCCCAGCATTTT.

This chain joins TRBV5-1 and TRBJ1-1, with 9 positions matching TRBD1. V lost 5 bases and J lost 4; bases outside the gene matches: 6. The CDR3 spans 14 residues. Germline V gene lookup returns CDR1 SGHRS and CDR2 YFSETQ. The CDR3 loop is CASSAQGAGTEAFF. In DNA form, the CDR3 reads TGCGCCAGCAGTGCACAGGGGGCTGGCACTGAAGCTTTCTTT.

V and J are TRBV18 and TRBJ2-3, with no clear D. This CDR3 contains 15 residues. The germline gives CDR1 KGHSH, CDR2 LQKENI. Trimming took 1 base from V and 1 from J, leaving 9 bases between them. CDR3 coding DNA: TGTGCCAGCTCACCACAACTGGGCGGCACAGATACGCAGTATTTT. Protein sequence: CASSPQLGGTDTQYF.

The rearrangement uses TRBV12-5 and TRBJ1-1; 10 bases map to TRBD1. The V gene end was trimmed by 6 bases and the J gene end by 4 bases; junction bases not matched to a gene: 11. Germline V gene lookup returns CDR1 LGHNT and CDR2 FRNRAP. The CDR3 is made up of 16 amino acids. The CDR3 DNA sequence: TGTGCTAGTGGCCTAAACACCGGGACAGGGGTCACTGAAGCTTTCTTT. This gives the protein CASGLNTGTGVTEAFF.